Sequencing of this T cell receptor beta chain was carried out in a study of blood T cell repertoires in COVID-19. About the study: The origin of the acute and convalescent COVID-19 samples was the United States, Italy and Spain.

How the authors handled the data: By means of reference gene primer amplification, nucleated cell counts were estimated. Method: immunoSEQ multiplex PCR; TCRdb's copy keeps in-frame clones and lacks some. V and J calls plus clone size are reproduced from that table; the DNA served to infer D and trimming. The sample lists some 190,000 clones; roughly 89% were seen once. This study enrolled people aged about 18 to 95 from approximately 25 US geographic areas. The study assigned cohorts using participant-reported clinical history. The source material was PBMCs or T cells enriched from blood (not recorded which). The TCR sequence derives from a woman in her forties with acute COVID-19.

The CDR3 sequence is CASSVDNGGGTDTQYF. The CDR3 DNA follows: TGTGCCAGCAGCGTAGATAACGGGGGGGGTACAGATACGCAGTATTTT. The gene calls are TRBV9 and TRBJ2-3; 8 bases align to TRBD2. This CDR3 is 16 amino acids long. CDR1 and CDR2 (germline): SGDLS, YYNGEE. V lost 0 bases to trimming and J lost 3 bases; unmatched junction nucleotides: 6.